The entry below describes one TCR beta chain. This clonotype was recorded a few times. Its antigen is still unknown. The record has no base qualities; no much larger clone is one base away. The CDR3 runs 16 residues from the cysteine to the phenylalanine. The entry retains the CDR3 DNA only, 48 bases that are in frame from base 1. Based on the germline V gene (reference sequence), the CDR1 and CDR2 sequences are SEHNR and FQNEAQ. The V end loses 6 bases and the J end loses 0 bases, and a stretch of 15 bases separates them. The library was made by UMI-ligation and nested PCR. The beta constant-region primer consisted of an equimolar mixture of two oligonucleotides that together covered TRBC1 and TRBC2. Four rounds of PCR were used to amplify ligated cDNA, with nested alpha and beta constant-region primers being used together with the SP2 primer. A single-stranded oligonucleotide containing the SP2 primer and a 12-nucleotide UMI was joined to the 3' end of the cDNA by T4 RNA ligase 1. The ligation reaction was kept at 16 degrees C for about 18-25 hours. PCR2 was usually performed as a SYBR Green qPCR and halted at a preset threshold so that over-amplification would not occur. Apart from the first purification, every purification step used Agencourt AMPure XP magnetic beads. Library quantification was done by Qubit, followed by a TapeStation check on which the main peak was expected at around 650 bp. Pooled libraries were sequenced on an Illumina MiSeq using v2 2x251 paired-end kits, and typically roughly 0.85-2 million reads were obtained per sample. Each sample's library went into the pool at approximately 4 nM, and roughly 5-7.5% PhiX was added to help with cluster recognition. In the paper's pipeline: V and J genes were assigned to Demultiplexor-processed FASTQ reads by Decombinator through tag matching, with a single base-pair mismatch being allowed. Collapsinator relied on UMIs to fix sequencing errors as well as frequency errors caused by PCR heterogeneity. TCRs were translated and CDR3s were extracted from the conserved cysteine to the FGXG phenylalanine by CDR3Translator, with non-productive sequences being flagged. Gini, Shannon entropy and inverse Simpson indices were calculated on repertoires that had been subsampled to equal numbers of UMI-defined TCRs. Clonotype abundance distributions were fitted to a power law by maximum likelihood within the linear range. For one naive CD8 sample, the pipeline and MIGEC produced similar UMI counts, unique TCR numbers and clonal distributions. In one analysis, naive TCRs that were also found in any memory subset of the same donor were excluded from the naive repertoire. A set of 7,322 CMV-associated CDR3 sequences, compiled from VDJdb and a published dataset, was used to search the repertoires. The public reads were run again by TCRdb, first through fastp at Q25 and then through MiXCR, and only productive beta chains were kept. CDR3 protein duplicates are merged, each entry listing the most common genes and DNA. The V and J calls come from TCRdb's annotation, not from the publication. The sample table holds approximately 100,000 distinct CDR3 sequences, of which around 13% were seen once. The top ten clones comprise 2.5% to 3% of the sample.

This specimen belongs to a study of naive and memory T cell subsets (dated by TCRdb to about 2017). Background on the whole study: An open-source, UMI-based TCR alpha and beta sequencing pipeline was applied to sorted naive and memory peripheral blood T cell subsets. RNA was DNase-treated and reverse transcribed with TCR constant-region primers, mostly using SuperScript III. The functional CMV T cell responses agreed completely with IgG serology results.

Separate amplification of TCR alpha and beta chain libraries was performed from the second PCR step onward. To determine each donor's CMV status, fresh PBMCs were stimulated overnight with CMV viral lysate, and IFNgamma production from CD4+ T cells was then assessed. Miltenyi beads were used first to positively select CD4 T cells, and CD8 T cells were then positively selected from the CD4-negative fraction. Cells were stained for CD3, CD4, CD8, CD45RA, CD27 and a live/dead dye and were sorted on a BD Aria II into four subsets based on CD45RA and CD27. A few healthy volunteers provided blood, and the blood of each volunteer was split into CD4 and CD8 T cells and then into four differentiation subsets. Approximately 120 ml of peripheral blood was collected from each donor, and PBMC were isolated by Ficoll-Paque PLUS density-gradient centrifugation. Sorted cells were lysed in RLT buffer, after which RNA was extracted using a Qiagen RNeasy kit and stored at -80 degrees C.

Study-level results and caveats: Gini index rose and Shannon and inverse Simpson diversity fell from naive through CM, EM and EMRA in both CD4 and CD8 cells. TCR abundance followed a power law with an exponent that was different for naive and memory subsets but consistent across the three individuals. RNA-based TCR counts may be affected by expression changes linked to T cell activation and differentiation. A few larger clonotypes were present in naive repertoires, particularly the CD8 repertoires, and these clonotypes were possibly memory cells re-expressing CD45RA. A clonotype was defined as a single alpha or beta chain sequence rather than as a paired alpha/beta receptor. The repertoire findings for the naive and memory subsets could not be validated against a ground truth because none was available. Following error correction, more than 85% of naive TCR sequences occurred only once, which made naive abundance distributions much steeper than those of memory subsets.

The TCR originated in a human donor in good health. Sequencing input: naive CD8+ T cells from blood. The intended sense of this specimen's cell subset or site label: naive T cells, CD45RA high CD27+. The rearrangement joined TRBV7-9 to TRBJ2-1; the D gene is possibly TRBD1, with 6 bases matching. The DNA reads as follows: TGTGCCAGCAGTACTACCAGGGGAAGCTCCTACAATGAGCAGTTCTTC. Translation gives CASSTTRGSSYNEQFF.